This T cell receptor beta chain comes out of a study of Ad26.COV2.S vaccination and SARS-CoV-2 variants. Overall study: Participant was drawn from the COV1001 Ad26.COV2.S trial arm. Into the muscle, Ad26.COV2.S was dosed once or twice, 56 days apart.

Using immunoSEQ multiplex PCR, the repertoire was profiled, and TCRdb retains in-frame clones only, with some absent. Of some 400,000 clones listed, about 88% are singletons. General study results and limits: Substantial breadth was reported for post-vaccination spike-specific CD8+ and CD4+ T cells.

Treatment denoted: around 19 received Ad26.COV2.S at low or high dose, single or two shots; about 5 received placebo; per-sample allocation not given. Repertoires come from day 63 after the first vaccine or placebo injection. Adults aged 18-55 years in Boston included the donor. V lost 4 bases to trimming and J lost 0 bases, with 6 bases between them. Germline loops: CDR1 SGHNT, CDR2 YYREEE (reference sequence). CDR3 size: 13 residues. In regard to this clone: The antigen is unknown.

The V gene is TRBV5-4, the J gene TRBJ2-3; D is unresolved. The TCR originated in a person between 18 and 65 years old who received the Ad26.COV2.S COVID-19 vaccine or a placebo. Sequencing was performed on peripheral blood, taken in a trial of Ad26.COV2.S vaccine versus placebo. CDR3 DNA: TGTGCCAGCAGCCCGCCTAGCACAGATACGCAGTATTTT. Translation gives CASSPPSTDTQYF.